This TCR beta chain was sequenced for a study of shared clonotypes between healthy human individuals. The V end was cut by 4 bases, the J end by 3 bases, with 10 bases between. From germline, CDR1 is SGDLS and CDR2 YYNGEE. This CDR3 is 13 amino acids long. The method was immunoSEQ multiplex PCR; TCRdb's version includes in-frame clones alone and lacks a portion of them. The table shows 2 million to 2.5 million clones, with around 90% occurring only once. The chain carries TRBV9 and TRBJ1-1; no clear D gene. Sequencing was performed on naive CD4+ T cells from PBMCs. Subset here: CD45RA+ positively selected. This sequence originates from a man younger than 35 in good health. Some clones in this sample may be carry-over from other donors' samples. The CDR3 here is CASSPRMDTEAFF. The CDR3 DNA reads as TGTGCCAGCAGCCCTCGGATGGACACTGAAGCTTTCTTT.